This TCR beta chain was recovered during a study of T cells after yellow fever vaccination. Study-level findings and limits: Post-booster repertoires again held most primary-vaccination clones (just under 97% CD4, 75% to 90% CD8).

The CDR3 covers 15 residues. Germline V lookup: CDR1 DFQATT, CDR2 SNEGSKA (reference sequence). V gave up 6 bases and J gave up 6 bases, with 22 bases separating them. TCRdb itself ran the 5' RACE reads through MiXCR, one entry per CDR3 protein. The data hold tens of thousands of distinct CDR3 sequences, with roughly a tenth observed a single time. This clonotype has a count of ten or more. Material: PBMCs, either bulk or a sorted T-cell subset (CD4+, CD8+, memory, or dextramer-sorted; not recorded which), obtained approximately 16 days after the first yellow fever vaccination. The chain carries TRBV20-1 and TRBJ2-3, with D possibly being TRBD2 (6 bases). This TCR was sampled from a man between 18 and 35 years old who received the YFV17D yellow fever vaccine. CDR3 in DNA: TGCAGTGCGAAGGGCGGTCAGGGAGGCGCGGATACGCAGTATTTT. It is translated as CSAKGGQGGADTQYF.